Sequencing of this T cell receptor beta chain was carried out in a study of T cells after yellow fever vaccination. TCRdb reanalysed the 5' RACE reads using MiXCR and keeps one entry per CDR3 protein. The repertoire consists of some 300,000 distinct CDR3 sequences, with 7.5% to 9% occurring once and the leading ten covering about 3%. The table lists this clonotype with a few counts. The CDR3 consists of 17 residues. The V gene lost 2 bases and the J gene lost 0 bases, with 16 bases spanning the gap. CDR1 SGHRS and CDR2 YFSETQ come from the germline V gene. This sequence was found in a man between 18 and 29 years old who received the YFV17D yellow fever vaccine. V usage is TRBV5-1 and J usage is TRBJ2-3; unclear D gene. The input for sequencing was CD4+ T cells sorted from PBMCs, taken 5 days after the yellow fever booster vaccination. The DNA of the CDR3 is TGCGCCAGCAGCTTTCCCTTAGACTCCCCTAGCACAGATACGCAGTATTTT. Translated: CASSFPLDSPSTDTQYF.